A single sample gave rise to the 8 T cell receptor beta chains below, sequenced in a study of chemoradiotherapy in HPV16-positive cancers. Some clones are missing from TCRdb's copy, which holds only in-frame ones; the method was immunoSEQ multiplex PCR. Here the sample spans some 70,000 clones, roughly 90% being singletons. Sequencing was performed on blood, taken from a patient who underwent chemoradiotherapy. The receptors here all came from a human donor with HPV-associated anogenital cancer.

The genes are TRBV5-1 and TRBJ2-3; 8 nucleotides agree with TRBD2. The CDR3 loop spans 15 amino acids. CDR1 is SGHRS and CDR2 is YFSETQ in the germline V gene. The V segment lost 4 bases and the J segment 2 bases; nucleotides outside the gene matches: 6. The CDR3 loop is CASSPWTSYTDTQYF. CDR3 DNA sequence: TGCGCCAGCAGCCCGTGGACTAGCTACACAGATACGCAGTATTTT.

The V and J genes are TRBV5-1 and TRBJ2-1, with D possibly called TRBD1 or TRBD2 (5 bases each). CDR3 size: 18 residues. V gave up 3 bases and J gave up 3 bases, with 22 bases separating them. Germline CDR1 is SGHRS and CDR2 is YFSETQ. The CDR3: CASSWETAKGKIYNEQFF. The CDR3 DNA follows: TGCGCCAGCAGCTGGGAGACAGCGAAGGGCAAAATCTACAATGAGCAGTTCTTC.

This clone occurred a few times. The chain couples TRBV14 to TRBJ1-2; D possibly corresponds to TRBD1 (5 bases). Trimming removed 0 bases at V and 6 bases at J, with 20 bases between. The germline V gene encodes CDR1 SGHDN and CDR2 FVKESK. The CDR3 totals 17 residues. In DNA form, the CDR3 reads TGTGCCAGCAGCCAAGATTACAGTTCAGGGCGGAGGAATGGCTACACCTTC. This translates into CASSQDYSSGRRNGYTF.

The chain has TRBV7-3 and TRBJ1-1; 9 nucleotides line up with TRBD1. From germline, CDR1 is SGHTA and CDR2 FQGTGA. Losses at the gene ends were 4 bases for V and 5 bases for J; bases not matched to a gene: 2. The CDR3 extends over 13 amino acids. CDR3 sequence reads: CASSWGQGTEAFF. The CDR3 coding sequence is TGTGCCAGCAGCTGGGGACAGGGAACTGAAGCTTTCTTT.

Only one count was recorded for this clone. The chain combines TRBV5-6 with TRBJ1-4; D remains unclear. The CDR3 has 13 amino acids. V gave up 0 bases and J gave up 8 bases, with 8 bases separating them. CDR1 and CDR2 (germline): SGHDT, YYEEEE. CDR3 residues: CASSLAVIEKLFF. Here the CDR3 DNA reads TGTGCCAGCAGCTTGGCAGTGATAGAAAAACTGTTTTTT.

CDR3 amino acids: CASSEETQYF. The CDR3 DNA reads TGTGCCAGCAGTGAAGAGACCCAGTACTTC. The rearrangement links TRBV6-1 to TRBJ2-5; D gene unclear. CDR3 length equals 10 residues. The ends were cut back, 1 base at V and 6 bases at J, with 0 bases in the middle. Germline V gene lookup returns CDR1 MNHNS and CDR2 SASEGT.

The rearrangement uses TRBV7-2 and TRBJ2-2, with D possibly being TRBD2 (6 bases). Per the germline V gene, CDR1 is SGHTA and CDR2 is FQGNSA. Trimming took off 5 bases at V and 4 bases at J, with 20 bases between the two ends. The CDR3 is 17 residues long. Written as DNA, the CDR3 is TGTGCCAGCAGCCCTAGCGAGGCAGAGGTGGGCACCGGGGAGCTGTTTTTT. Translating gives CASSPSEAEVGTGELFF.

The rearrangement uses TRBV7-8 and TRBJ2-1; D tentatively fits TRBD1 or TRBD2 (6 bases each). The germline V and J ends were trimmed by 5 bases and 8 bases, with 25 bases remaining between them. The CDR3 has 17 amino acids. The germline V gene has CDR1 SGHVS and CDR2 FQNEAQ. CDR3 nucleotides: TGTGCCAGCAGCCAGCTCAGAGGGGGGACGGCTGCGGATGAGCAGTTCTTC. Protein sequence: CASSQLRGGTAADEQFF. Using reference TRBV7-8 and TRBJ2-1 for the parts outside the CDR3, the full variable domain is GAGVSQSPRYKVAKRGQDVALRCDPISGHVSLFWYQQALGQGPEFLTYFQNEAQLDKSGLPSDRFFAERPEGSVSTLKIQRTQQEDSAVYLCASSQLRGGTAADEQFFGPGTRLTVL.